A single sample is the source of the 10 T cell receptor beta chains below, sequenced in a study of shared clonotypes between healthy human individuals. The protocol was immunoSEQ multiplex PCR, while the TCRdb copy is restricted to in-frame clones and leaves out a portion. The sample contains about 990,000 clones, approximately 80% of which appear only once. The sample was memory CD4+ T cells from PBMCs. Subset denoted: CD45RA-negative fraction. These receptors were obtained from a man in his late teens or twenties in good health. Some clones in this sample may be carry-over from other donors' samples.

This chain connects TRBV6-5 to TRBJ1-2; D uncertain. Per the germline V gene, CDR1 is MNHEY and CDR2 is SVGAGI. The CDR3 has 14 residues. V was pared by 7 bases and J by 4 bases, with 16 bases between. The CDR3 DNA sequence: TGTGCCAGCATGCCCCGGCGTGGGATCTATGGCTACACCTTC. This sequence encodes CASMPRRGIYGYTF.

This clone was detected ten times or more. V is TRBV19 and J is TRBJ2-1; 12 nucleotides line up with TRBD2. Germline V gene sequence: CDR1 LNHDA, CDR2 SQIVND (reference sequence). CDR3 length: 15 residues. V dropped 3 bases and J dropped 10; count of bases not matched to a gene: 7. CDR3 in amino acids: CASSILAGGVREQFF. The DNA for the CDR3 is TGTGCCAGTAGTATTCTAGCGGGAGGGGTACGGGAGCAGTTCTTC.

The chain employs TRBV29-1 and TRBJ2-7, with 12 bases that match TRBD2. The J segment lost 2 bases and the V segment lost 4 bases, leaving 0 bases of the junction unmatched. CDR1 is SQVTM, CDR2 ANQGSEA, per germline. The CDR3 sequence is 13 residues long. The CDR3 coding sequence is TGCAGCGTTGGGACTAGCGGGACCTACGAGCAGTACTTC. This codes for CSVGTSGTYEQYF.

About this clone: This sample also contains other DNA sequences that code for the same CDR3. The chain is built from TRBV5-1 and TRBJ1-4; D possibly corresponds to TRBD1 (5 bases). CDR1 SGHRS and CDR2 YFSETQ come from the germline V gene. Trimming shortened V by 0 bases and J by 4 bases, and 7 bases separated the two germline ends. This CDR3 has 14 amino acids. As DNA, the CDR3 is TGCGCCAGCAGCTTGGAAGGGGTTAATGAAAAACTGTTTTTT. It encodes CASSLEGVNEKLFF.

The chain uses TRBV19 and TRBJ2-2; no reliable D call. The CDR3 length is 17 residues. Trimming shortened V by 1 base and J by 0 bases, and 12 bases separated the two germline ends. Germline-derived CDR1 and CDR2 are LNHDA and SQIVND (reference sequence). The CDR3 DNA reads TGTGCCAGTAGTATAGTTTGGCAATACGCGAACACCGGGGAGCTGTTTTTT. It is translated as CASSIVWQYANTGELFF. The whole variable domain, filled in from reference TRBV19 and TRBJ2-2, reads DGGITQSPKYLFRKEGQNVTLSCEQNLNHDAMYWYRQDPGQGLRLIYYSQIVNDFQKGDIAEGYSVSREKKESFPLTVTSAQKNPTAFYLCASSIVWQYANTGELFFGEGSRLTVL.

This clone was recorded only once. This chain links TRBV5-1 with TRBJ2-7; D unresolved. The CDR3 loop spans 13 amino acids. Trimming shortened V by 1 base and J by 1 base, and 6 bases separated the two germline ends. Germline CDR1 reads SGHRS; CDR2 reads YFSETQ. The CDR3 DNA follows: TGCGCCAGCAGCTTGACGAATTCCTACGAGCAGTACTTC. This sequence encodes CASSLTNSYEQYF. Supplemented by reference TRBV5-1 and TRBJ2-7, the full variable domain reads KAGVTQTPRYLIKTRGQQVTLSCSPISGHRSVSWYQQTPGQGLQFLFEYFSETQRNKGNFPGRFSGRQFSNSRSEMNVSTLELGDSALYLCASSLTNSYEQYFGPGTRLTVT.

V and J are TRBV30 and TRBJ2-1, with D tentatively TRBD1 (6 bases). The V gene's germline CDR1 is GTSNPN and CDR2 SVGIG (reference sequence). CDR3 length equals 12 residues. V gave up 0 bases and J gave up 12 bases, with 12 bases separating them. The CDR3 here is CAWSVGDNRQFF. In DNA, the CDR3 is TGTGCCTGGAGTGTGGGGGACAACAGGCAGTTCTTC. Looking up the rest from reference TRBV30 and TRBJ2-1 gives the full variable domain: SQTIHQWPATLVQPVGSPLSLECTVEGTSNPNLYWYRQAAGRGLQLLFYSVGIGQISSEVPQNLSASRPQDRQFILSSKKLLLSDSGFYLCAWSVGDNRQFFGPGTRLTVL.

The V call is TRBV30, the J call TRBJ1-3, with no clear D. Germline V gene lookup returns CDR1 GTSNPN and CDR2 SVGIG (reference sequence). There are 14 residues in the CDR3. V dropped 1 base and J dropped 0 bases, with 7 bases sitting between them. The CDR3 is CAWSGPVSGNTIYF. CDR3 DNA sequence: TGTGCCTGGAGTGGTCCAGTCTCTGGAAACACCATATATTTT.

With regard to this clone: Distinct nucleotide sequences in the sample also encode this CDR3. This chain connects TRBV5-1 to TRBJ1-4; D is undetermined. This CDR3 region has 14 residues. The germline V and J ends were trimmed by 1 base and 2 bases, with 6 bases remaining between them. Germline CDR1 and CDR2: SGHRS and YFSETQ. The CDR3 protein is CASSLTPTNEKLFF. The DNA for the CDR3 is TGCGCCAGCAGCTTGACCCCCACTAATGAAAAACTGTTTTTT. The full variable domain, completed using reference TRBV5-1 and TRBJ1-4, is KAGVTQTPRYLIKTRGQQVTLSCSPISGHRSVSWYQQTPGQGLQFLFEYFSETQRNKGNFPGRFSGRQFSNSRSEMNVSTLELGDSALYLCASSLTPTNEKLFFGSGTQLSVL.

The chain is built from TRBV29-1 and TRBJ2-2; 14 bases are a match to TRBD2. The CDR3 totals 17 residues. The V segment lost 6 bases and the J segment 3 bases; nucleotides outside the gene matches: 9. The germline CDR1 and CDR2 sequences are SQVTM and ANQGSEA. CDR3 amino acids: CSVRGTSGRGDTGELFF. CDR3 nucleotides: TGCAGCGTCCGCGGGACTAGCGGGAGAGGTGACACCGGGGAGCTGTTTTTT.